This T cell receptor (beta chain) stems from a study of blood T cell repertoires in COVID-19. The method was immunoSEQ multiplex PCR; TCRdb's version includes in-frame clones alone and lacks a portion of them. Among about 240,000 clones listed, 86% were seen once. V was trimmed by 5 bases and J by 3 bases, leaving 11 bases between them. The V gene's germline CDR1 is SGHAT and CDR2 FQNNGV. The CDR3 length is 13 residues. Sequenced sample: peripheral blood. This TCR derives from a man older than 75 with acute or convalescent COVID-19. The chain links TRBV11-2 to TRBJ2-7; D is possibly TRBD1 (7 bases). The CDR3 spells CASSAGQIYEQYF. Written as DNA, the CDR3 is TGTGCCAGCAGCGCGGGACAGATCTACGAGCAGTACTTC.